This T cell receptor (beta chain) was sequenced during a study of CD4 and CD8 cells across lung adenocarcinoma regions. Localized lung adenocarcinoma, a non-small cell lung cancer, affected the donors. Germline assignment: CDR1 LGHNA and CDR2 YNFKEQ. CDR3 length: 15 amino acids. V gave up 1 base and J gave up 3 bases; unmatched junction bases: 4. In TCRdb, the PCR reads were re-called with MiXCR into one record per CDR3 protein. The sample lists about 10,000 distinct CDR3 sequences; 40% to 60% were seen once. This clonotype showed up just a few times. Sequences were obtained from CD8+ T cells from the margin of a lung tumor. The receptor was isolated from a male donor with lung adenocarcinoma. The CD4 and CD8 labels of this study may be unreliable. The gene calls are TRBV4-2 and TRBJ2-5; 8 nucleotides match TRBD2. CDR3 amino acids: CASSQVFSGEETQYF. The DNA of the CDR3 is TGTGCCAGCAGCCAAGTTTTTAGCGGGGAAGAGACCCAGTACTTC.